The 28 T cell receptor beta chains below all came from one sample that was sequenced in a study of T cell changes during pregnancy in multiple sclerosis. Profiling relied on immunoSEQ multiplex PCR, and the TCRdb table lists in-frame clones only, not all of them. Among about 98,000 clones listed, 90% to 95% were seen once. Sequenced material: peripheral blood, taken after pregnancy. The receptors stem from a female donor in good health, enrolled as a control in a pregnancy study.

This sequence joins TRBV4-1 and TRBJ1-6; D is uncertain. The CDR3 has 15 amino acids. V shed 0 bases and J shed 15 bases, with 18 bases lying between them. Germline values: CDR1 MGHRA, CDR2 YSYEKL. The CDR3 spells CASSQDGLATTLLHF. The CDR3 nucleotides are TGCGCCAGCAGCCAAGATGGTTTGGCCACCACCCTCCTCCACTTT.

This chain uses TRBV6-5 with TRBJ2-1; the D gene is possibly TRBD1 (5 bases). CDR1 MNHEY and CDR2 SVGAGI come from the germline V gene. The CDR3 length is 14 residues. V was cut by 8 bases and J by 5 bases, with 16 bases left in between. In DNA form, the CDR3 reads TGTGCCAGCCGGGTGGGGCTAGTAAACAATGAGCAGTTCTTC. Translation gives CASRVGLVNNEQFF.

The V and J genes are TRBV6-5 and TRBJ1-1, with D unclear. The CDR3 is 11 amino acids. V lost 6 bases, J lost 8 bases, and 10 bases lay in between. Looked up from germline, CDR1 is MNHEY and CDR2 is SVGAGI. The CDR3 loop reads CASSPLLEAFF. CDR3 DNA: TGTGCCAGCAGCCCTCTACTAGAAGCTTTCTTT.

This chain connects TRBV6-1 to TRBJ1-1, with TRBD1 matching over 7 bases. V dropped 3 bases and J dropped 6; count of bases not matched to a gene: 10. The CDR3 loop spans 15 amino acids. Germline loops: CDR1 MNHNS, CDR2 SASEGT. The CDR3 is CASSDSADRVSEAFF. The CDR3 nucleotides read TGTGCCAGCAGTGATAGCGCCGACAGGGTTTCTGAAGCTTTCTTT.

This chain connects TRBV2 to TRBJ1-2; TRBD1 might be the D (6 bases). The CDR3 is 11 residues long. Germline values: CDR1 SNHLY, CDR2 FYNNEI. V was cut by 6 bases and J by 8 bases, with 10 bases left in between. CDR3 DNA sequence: TGTGCCAGCAGGGGGGCTCGCGGCTACACCTTC. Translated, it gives CASRGARGYTF.

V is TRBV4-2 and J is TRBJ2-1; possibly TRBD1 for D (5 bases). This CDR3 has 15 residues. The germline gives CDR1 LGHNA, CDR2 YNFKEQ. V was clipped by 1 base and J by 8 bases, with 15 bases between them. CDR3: CASSQVDGAGDEQFF. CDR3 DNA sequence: TGTGCCAGCAGCCAAGTGGATGGGGCCGGAGATGAGCAGTTCTTC.

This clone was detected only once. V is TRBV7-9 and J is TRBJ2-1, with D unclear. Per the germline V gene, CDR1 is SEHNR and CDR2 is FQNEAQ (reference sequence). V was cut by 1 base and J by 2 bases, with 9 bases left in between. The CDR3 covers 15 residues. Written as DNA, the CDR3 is TGTGCCAGCAGCTTAGGACATACCCCCTACAATGAGCAGTTCTTC. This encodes CASSLGHTPYNEQFF. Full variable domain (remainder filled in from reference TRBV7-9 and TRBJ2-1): DTGVSQNPRHKITKRGQNVTFRCDPISEHNRLYWYRQTLGQGPEFLTYFQNEAQLEKSRLLSDRFSAERPKGSFSTLEIQRTEQGDSAMYLCASSLGHTPYNEQFFGPGTRLTVL.

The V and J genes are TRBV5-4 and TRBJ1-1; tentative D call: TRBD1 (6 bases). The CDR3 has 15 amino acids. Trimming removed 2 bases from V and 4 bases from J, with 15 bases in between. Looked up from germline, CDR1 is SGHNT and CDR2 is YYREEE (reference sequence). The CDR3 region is CASSLSRGPTTEAFF. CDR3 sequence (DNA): TGTGCCAGCAGCTTATCCAGGGGCCCGACCACTGAAGCTTTCTTT.

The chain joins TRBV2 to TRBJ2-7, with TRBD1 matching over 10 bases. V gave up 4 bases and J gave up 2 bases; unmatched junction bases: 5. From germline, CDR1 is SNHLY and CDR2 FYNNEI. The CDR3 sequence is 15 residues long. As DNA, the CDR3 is TGTGCCAGCAGTGGACGGGACAGGGGAGCCTACGAGCAGTACTTC. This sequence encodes CASSGRDRGAYEQYF.

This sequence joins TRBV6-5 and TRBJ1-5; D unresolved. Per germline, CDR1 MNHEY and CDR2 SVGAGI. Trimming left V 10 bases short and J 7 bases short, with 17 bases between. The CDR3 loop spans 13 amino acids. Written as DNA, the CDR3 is TGTGCCACCGCCCCCACAGCTACCCAGCCCCAGCATTTT. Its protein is CATAPTATQPQHF.

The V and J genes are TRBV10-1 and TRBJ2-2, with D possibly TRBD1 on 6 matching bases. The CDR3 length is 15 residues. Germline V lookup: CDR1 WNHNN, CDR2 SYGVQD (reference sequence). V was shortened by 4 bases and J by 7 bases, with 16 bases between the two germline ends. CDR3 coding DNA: TGCGCCAGCAGTGCGACTCGGGACATGCGCGGGGAGCTGTTTTTT. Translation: CASSATRDMRGELFF.

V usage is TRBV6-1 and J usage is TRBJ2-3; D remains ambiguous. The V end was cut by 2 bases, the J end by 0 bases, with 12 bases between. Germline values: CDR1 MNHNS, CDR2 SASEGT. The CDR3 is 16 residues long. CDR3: CASSERRSASTDTQYF. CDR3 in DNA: TGTGCCAGCAGTGAAAGGAGATCAGCTAGCACAGATACGCAGTATTTT.

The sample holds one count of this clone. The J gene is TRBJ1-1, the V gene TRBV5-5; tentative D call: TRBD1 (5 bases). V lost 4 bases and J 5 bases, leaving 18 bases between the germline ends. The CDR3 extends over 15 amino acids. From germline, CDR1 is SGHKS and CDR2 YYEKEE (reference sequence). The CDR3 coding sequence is TGTGCCAGCAGCCCCGGGACCCTGGGGAGGACTGAAGCTTTCTTT. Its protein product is CASSPGTLGRTEAFF. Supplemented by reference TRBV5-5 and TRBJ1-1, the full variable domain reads DAGVTQSPTHLIKTRGQQVTLRCSPISGHKSVSWYQQVLGQGPQFIFQYYEKEERGRGNFPDRFSARQFPNYSSELNVNALLLGDSALYLCASSPGTLGRTEAFFGQGTRLTVV.

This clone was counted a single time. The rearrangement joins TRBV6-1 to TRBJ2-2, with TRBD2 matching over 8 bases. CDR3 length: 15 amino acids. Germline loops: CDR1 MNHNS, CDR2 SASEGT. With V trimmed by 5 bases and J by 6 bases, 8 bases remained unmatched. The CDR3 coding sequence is TGTGCCAGCAGTTTCCGAGCGGGAGTTCCCGGGGAGCTGTTTTTT. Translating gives CASSFRAGVPGELFF.

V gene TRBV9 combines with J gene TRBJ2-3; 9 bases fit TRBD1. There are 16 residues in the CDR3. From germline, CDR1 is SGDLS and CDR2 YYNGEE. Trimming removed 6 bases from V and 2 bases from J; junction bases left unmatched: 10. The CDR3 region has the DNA TGTGCCAGCAACACCCCGGGGACAGGGAACACAGATACGCAGTATTTT. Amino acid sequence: CASNTPGTGNTDTQYF.

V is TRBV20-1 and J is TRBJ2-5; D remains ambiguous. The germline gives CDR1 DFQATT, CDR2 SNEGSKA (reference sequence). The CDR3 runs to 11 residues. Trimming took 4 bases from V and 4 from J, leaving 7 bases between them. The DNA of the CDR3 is TGCAGTGCTATTTGGAGAGAGACCCAGTACTTC. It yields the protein CSAIWRETQYF.

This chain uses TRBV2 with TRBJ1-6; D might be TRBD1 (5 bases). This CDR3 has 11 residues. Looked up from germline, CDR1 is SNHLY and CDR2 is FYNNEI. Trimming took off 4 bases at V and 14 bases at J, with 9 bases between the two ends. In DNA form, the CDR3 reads TGTGCCAGCAGTGGGGACTTGACCCTCCACTTT. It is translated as CASSGDLTLHF.

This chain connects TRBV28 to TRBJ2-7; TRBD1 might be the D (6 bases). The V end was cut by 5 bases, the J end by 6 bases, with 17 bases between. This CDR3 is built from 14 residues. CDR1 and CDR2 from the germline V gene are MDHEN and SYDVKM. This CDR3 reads CASSATGLGPEQYF. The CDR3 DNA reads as TGTGCCAGCAGTGCAACAGGGTTAGGGCCCGAGCAGTACTTC.

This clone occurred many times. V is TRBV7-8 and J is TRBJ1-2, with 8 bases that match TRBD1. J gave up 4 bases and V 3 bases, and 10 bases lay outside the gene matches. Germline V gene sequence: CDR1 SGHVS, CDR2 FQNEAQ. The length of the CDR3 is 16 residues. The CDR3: CASSFGLDRGAYGYTF. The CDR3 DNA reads TGTGCCAGCAGCTTTGGACTCGACAGGGGTGCCTATGGCTACACCTTC.

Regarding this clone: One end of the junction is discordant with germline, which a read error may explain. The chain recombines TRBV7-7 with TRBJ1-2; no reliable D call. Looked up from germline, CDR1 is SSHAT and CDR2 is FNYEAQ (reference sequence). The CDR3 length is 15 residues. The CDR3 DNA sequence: TGTGCTAGCAGCCCGGGAAGTAAGGCGTACTATGGCTACACCTTC. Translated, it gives CASSPGSKAYYGYTF.

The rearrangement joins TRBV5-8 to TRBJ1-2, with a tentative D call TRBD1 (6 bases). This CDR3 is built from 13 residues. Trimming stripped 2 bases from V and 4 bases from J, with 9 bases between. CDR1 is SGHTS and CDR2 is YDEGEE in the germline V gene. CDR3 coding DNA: TGTGCCAGCAGCTTCCAGGGGTCCTATGGCTACACCTTC. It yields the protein CASSFQGSYGYTF.

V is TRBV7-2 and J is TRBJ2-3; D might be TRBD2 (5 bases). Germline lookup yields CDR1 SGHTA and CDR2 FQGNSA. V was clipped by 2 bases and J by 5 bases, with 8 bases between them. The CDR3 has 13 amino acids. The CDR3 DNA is TGTGCCAGCAGCTTATTGGCGGGAGATACGCAGTATTTT. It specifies CASSLLAGDTQYF.

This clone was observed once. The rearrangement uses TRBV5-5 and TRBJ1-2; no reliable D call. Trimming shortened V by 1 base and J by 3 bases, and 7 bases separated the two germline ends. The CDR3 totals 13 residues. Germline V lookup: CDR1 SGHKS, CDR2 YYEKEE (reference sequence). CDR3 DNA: TGTGCCAGCAGCTTGCACGGAGACTATGGCTACACCTTC. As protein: CASSLHGDYGYTF. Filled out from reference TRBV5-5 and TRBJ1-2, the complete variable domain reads DAGVTQSPTHLIKTRGQQVTLRCSPISGHKSVSWYQQVLGQGPQFIFQYYEKEERGRGNFPDRFSARQFPNYSSELNVNALLLGDSALYLCASSLHGDYGYTFGSGTRLTVV.

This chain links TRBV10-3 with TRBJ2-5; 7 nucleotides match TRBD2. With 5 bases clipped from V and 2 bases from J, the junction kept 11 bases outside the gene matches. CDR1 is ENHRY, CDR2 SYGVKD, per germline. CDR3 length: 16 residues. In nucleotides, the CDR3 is TGTGCCATCAGTTACATTGGGACTAAATATCAAGAGACCCAGTACTTC. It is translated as CAISYIGTKYQETQYF.

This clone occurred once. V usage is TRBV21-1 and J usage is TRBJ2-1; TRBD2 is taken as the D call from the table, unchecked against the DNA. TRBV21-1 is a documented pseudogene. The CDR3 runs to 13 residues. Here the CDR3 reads CASSKDGRNEQFF. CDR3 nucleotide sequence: TGTGCCAGCAGCAAAGACGGTCGCAATGAGCAGTTCTTC.

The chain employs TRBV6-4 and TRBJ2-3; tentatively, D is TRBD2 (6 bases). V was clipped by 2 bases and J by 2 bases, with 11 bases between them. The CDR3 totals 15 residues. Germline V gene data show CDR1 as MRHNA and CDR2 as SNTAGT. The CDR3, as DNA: TGTGCCAGCAGTGACCTAGCGAGCCACACAGATACGCAGTATTTT. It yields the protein CASSDLASHTDTQYF.

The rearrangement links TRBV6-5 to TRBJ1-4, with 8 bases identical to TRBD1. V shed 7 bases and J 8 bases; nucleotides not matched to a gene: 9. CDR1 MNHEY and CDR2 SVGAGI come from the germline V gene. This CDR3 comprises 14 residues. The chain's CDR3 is CASTRDRSREKLFF. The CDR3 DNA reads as TGTGCCAGCACCAGGGACAGGTCTCGGGAAAAACTGTTTTTT.

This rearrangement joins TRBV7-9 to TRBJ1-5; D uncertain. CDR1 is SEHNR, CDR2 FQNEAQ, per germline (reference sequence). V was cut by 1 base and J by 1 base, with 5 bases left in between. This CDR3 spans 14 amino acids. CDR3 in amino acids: CASSLDSSNQPQHF. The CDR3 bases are TGTGCCAGCAGCTTAGACAGCAGCAATCAGCCCCAGCATTTT. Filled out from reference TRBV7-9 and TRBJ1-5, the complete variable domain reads DTGVSQNPRHKITKRGQNVTFRCDPISEHNRLYWYRQTLGQGPEFLTYFQNEAQLEKSRLLSDRFSAERPKGSFSTLEIQRTEQGDSAMYLCASSLDSSNQPQHFGDGTRLSIL.